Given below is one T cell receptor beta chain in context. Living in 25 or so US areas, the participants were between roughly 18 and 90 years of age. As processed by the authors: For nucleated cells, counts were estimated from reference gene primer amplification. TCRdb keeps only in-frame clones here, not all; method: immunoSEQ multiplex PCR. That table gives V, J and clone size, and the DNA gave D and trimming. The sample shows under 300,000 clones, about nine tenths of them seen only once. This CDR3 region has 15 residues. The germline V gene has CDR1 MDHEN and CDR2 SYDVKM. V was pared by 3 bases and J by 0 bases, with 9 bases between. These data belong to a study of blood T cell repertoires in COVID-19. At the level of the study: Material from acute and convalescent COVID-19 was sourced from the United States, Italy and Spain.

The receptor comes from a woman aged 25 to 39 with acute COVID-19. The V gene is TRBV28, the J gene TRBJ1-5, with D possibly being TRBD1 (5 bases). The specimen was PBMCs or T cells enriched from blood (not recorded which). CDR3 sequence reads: CASSFPTDSNQPQHF. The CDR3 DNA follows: TGTGCCAGCAGTTTCCCGACAGATAGCAATCAGCCCCAGCATTTT. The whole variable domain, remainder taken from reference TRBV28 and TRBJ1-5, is DVKVTQSSRYLVKRTGEKVFLECVQDMDHENMFWYRQDPGLGLRLIYFSYDVKMKEKGDIPEGYSVSREKKERFSLILESASTNQTSMYLCASSFPTDSNQPQHFGDGTRLSIL.